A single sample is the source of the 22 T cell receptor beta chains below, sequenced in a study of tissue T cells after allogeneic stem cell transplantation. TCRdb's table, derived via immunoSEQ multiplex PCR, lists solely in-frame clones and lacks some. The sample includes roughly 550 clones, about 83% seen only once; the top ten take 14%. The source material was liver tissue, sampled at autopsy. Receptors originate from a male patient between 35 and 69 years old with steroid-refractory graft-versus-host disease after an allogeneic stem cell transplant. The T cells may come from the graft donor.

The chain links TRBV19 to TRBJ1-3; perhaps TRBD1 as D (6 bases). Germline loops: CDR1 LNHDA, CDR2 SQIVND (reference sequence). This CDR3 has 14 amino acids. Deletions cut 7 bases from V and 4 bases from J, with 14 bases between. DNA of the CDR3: TGTGCCAGTAACTCACAGGGTTACGGAAACACCATATATTTT. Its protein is CASNSQGYGNTIYF.

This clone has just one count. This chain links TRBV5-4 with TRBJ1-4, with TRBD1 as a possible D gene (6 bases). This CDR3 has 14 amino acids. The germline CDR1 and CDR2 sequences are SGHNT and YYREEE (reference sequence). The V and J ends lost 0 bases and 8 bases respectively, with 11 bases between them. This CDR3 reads CASSLEVTGEKLFF. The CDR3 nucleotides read TGTGCCAGCAGCTTGGAAGTGACAGGAGAAAAACTGTTTTTT.

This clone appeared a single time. The CDR3 DNA follows: TGTGCCAGCAGTTCGACGGGGGGTACTGAAGCTTTCTTT. Translating it yields CASSSTGGTEAFF. The chain carries TRBV6-5 and TRBJ1-1; possibly TRBD1 for D (5 bases). Germline V gene data show CDR1 as MNHEY and CDR2 as SVGAGI. The CDR3 runs 13 residues. V dropped 4 bases and J dropped 5 bases, with 11 bases sitting between them.

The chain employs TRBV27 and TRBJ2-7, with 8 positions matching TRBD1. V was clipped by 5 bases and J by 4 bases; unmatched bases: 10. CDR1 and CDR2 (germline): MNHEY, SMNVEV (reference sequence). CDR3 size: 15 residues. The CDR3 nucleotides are TGTGCCAGCAGTCCGTACTCGGACAGGGCTTACGAGCAGTACTTC. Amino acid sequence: CASSPYSDRAYEQYF.

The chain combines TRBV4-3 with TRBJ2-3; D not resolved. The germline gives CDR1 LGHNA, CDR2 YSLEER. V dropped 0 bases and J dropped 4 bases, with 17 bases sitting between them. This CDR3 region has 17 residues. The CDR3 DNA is TGCGCCAGCAGCCAAGATCAGCCACTCCTAAGTTCAGATACGCAGTATTTT. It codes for CASSQDQPLLSSDTQYF.

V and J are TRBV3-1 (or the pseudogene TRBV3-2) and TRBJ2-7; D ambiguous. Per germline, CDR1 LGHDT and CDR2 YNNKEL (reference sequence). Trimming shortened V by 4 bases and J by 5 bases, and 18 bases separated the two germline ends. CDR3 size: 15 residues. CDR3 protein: CASSLSIFVLDEQYF. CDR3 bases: TGTGCCAGCAGCCTGAGTATTTTCGTGTTAGACGAGCAGTACTTC.

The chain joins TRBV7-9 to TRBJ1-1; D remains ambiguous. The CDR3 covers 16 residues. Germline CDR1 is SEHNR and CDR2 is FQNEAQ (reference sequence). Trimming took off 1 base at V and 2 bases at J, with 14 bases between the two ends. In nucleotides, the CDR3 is TGTGCCAGCAGCTTAGACTTTCTGAGCGGTAACACTGAAGCTTTCTTT. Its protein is CASSLDFLSGNTEAFF. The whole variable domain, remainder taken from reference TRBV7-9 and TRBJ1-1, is DTGVSQNPRHKITKRGQNVTFRCDPISEHNRLYWYRQTLGQGPEFLTYFQNEAQLEKSRLLSDRFSAERPKGSFSTLEIQRTEQGDSAMYLCASSLDFLSGNTEAFFGQGTRLTVV.

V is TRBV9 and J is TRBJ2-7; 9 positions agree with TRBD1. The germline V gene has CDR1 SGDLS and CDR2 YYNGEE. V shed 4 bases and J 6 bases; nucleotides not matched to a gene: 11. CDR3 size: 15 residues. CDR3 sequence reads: CASSREGTGRSEQYF. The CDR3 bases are TGTGCCAGCAGCCGTGAGGGGACAGGGAGAAGCGAGCAGTACTTC.

CDR3 bases: TGTGCCAGCAGTTTTACGGTACAAGAGACCCAGTACTTC. It specifies CASSFTVQETQYF. The chain employs TRBV27 and TRBJ2-5, with D unresolved. Germline V CDR1 and CDR2: MNHEY, SMNVEV (reference sequence). The germline V and J ends were trimmed by 3 bases and 2 bases, with 7 bases remaining between them. The CDR3 totals 13 residues.

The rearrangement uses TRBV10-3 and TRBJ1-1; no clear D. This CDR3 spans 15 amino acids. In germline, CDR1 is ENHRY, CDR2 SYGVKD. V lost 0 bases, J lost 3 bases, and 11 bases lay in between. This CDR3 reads CAISESAERDTEAFF. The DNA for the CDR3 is TGTGCCATCAGTGAGTCGGCGGAAAGGGACACTGAAGCTTTCTTT.

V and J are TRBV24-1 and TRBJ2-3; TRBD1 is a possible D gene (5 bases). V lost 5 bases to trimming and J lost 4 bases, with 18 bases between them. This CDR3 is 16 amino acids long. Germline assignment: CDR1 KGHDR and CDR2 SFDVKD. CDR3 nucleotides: TGTGCCACCAGTGTTGGTGCAGGGCTAGACTCAGATACGCAGTATTTT. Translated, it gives CATSVGAGLDSDTQYF.

The CDR3 region is CASSDHFVGPVTDTQYF. For the CDR3, the DNA is TGTGCCAGCAGTGATCACTTTGTGGGGCCTGTTACAGATACGCAGTATTTT. V and J are TRBV6-1 and TRBJ2-3, with D tentatively TRBD1 (5 bases). The germline gives CDR1 MNHNS, CDR2 SASEGT. The CDR3 consists of 17 residues. V shed 3 bases and J shed 3 bases, with 19 bases lying between them.

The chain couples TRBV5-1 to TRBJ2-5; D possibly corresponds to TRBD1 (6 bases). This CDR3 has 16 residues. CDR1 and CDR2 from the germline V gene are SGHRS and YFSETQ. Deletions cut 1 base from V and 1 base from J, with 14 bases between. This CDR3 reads CASSLWFGRGQETQYF. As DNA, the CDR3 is TGCGCCAGCAGCTTGTGGTTTGGCAGGGGCCAAGAGACCCAGTACTTC.

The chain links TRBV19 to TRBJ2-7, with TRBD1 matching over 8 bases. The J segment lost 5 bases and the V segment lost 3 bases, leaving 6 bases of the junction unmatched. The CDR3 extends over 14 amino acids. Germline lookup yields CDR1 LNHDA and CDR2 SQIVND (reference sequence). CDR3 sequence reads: CASSIRTGFNEQYF. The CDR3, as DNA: TGTGCCAGTAGTATTCGGACAGGGTTCAACGAGCAGTACTTC. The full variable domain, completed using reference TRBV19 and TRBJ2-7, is DGGITQSPKYLFRKEGQNVTLSCEQNLNHDAMYWYRQDPGQGLRLIYYSQIVNDFQKGDIAEGYSVSREKKESFPLTVTSAQKNPTAFYLCASSIRTGFNEQYFGPGTRLTVT.

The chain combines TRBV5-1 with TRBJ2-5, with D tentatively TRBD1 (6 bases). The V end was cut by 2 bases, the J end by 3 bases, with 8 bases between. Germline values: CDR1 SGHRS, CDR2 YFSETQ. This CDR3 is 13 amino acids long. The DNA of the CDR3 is TGCGCCAGCAGCTTCGCAGGGGAAGAGACCCAGTACTTC. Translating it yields CASSFAGEETQYF.

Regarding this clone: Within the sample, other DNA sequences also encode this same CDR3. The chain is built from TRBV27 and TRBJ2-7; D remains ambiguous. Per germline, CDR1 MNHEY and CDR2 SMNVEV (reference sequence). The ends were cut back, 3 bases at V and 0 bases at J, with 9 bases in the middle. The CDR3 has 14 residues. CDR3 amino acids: CASSFGVNSYEQYF. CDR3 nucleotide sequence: TGTGCCAGCAGTTTCGGAGTGAACTCCTACGAGCAGTACTTC.

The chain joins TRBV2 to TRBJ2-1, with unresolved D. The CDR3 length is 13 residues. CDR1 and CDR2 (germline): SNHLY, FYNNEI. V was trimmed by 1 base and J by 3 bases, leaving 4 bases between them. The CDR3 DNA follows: TGTGCCAGCAGTGAAGAGAGCTACAATGAGCAGTTCTTC. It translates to CASSEESYNEQFF. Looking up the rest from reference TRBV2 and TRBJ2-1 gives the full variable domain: EPEVTQTPSHQVTQMGQEVILRCVPISNHLYFYWYRQILGQKVEFLVSFYNNEISEKSEIFDDQFSVERPDGSNFTLKIRSTKLEDSAMYFCASSEESYNEQFFGPGTRLTVL.

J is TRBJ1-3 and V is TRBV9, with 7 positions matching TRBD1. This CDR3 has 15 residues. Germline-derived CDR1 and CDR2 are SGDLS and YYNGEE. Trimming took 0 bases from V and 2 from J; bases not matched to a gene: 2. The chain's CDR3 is CASSVETGTGNTIYF. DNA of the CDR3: TGTGCCAGCAGCGTAGAGACAGGGACTGGAAACACCATATATTTT.

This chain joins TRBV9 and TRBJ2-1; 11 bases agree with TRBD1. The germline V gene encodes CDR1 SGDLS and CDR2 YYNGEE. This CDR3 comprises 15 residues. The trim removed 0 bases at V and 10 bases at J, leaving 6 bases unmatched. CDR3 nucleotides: TGTGCCAGCAGCGTAGCCGGGACAGGGGGACGGGAGCAGTTCTTC. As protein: CASSVAGTGGREQFF. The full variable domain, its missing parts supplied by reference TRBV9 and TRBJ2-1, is DSGVTQTPKHLITATGQRVTLRCSPRSGDLSVYWYQQSLDQGLQFLIQYYNGEERAKGNILERFSAQQFPDLHSELNLSSLELGDSALYFCASSVAGTGGREQFFGPGTRLTVL.

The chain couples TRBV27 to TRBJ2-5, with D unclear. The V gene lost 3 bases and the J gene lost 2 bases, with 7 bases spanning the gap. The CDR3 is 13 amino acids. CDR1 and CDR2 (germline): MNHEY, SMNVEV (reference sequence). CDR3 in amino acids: CASSLSSQETQYF. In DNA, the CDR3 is TGTGCCAGCAGTTTGAGTTCACAAGAGACCCAGTACTTC.

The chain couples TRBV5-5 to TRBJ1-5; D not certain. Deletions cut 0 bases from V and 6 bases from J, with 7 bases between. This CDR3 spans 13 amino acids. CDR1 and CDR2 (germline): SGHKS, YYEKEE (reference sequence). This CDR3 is CASSLASGQPQHF. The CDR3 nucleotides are TGTGCCAGCAGCTTGGCCTCGGGTCAGCCCCAGCATTTT.

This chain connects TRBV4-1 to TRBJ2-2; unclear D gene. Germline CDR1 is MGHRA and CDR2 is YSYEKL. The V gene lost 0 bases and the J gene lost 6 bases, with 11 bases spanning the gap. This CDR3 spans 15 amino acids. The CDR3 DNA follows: TGCGCCAGCAGCCAAGAAGTTCAACGAGCCGGGGAGCTGTTTTTT. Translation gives CASSQEVQRAGELFF.